One sample yielded the 16 T cell receptor beta chains listed below, sequenced in a study of OX40 agonist ivuxolimab in advanced cancers. Method: immunoSEQ multiplex PCR; TCRdb's copy keeps in-frame clones and lacks some. The data show 60,000 to 100,000 clones, roughly 90% seen once. The sample consisted of CD4+ or CD8+ T cells sorted from blood, taken in a trial of the OX40 agonist ivuxolimab. These receptors came from an adult with an advanced solid tumor such as melanoma, head and neck, liver or kidney cancer.

This chain connects TRBV19 to TRBJ1-4; TRBD1 matches at 9 bases. The CDR3 covers 15 residues. The V and J ends lost 6 bases and 4 bases, in that order; junction bases with no gene match: 6. Germline V gene data show CDR1 as LNHDA and CDR2 as SQIVND (reference sequence). The CDR3 sequence: CASSLWTGVNEKLFF. CDR3 coding DNA: TGTGCCAGTAGCCTCTGGACAGGGGTTAATGAAAAACTGTTTTTT.

The chain recombines TRBV11-2 with TRBJ1-4, with D possibly matching TRBD1 (5 bases). V was clipped by 8 bases and J by 4 bases, with 23 bases between them. Looked up from germline, CDR1 is SGHAT and CDR2 is FQNNGV. This CDR3 has 17 residues. CDR3 amino acids: CASSKRGSASGNEKLFF. Written as DNA, the CDR3 is TGTGCCAGCTCAAAAAGGGGCAGCGCATCGGGTAATGAAAAACTGTTTTTT.

V gene TRBV13 combines with J gene TRBJ2-7; no clear D. This CDR3 has 15 residues. Germline V gene lookup returns CDR1 PRHDT and CDR2 FYEKMQ (reference sequence). V gave up 0 bases and J gave up 0 bases, with 9 bases separating them. The CDR3 loop is CASSLGAGFSYEQYF. The CDR3 DNA reads as TGTGCCAGCAGCTTAGGAGCAGGCTTCTCCTACGAGCAGTACTTC.

The table lists this clone with a few counts. CDR3 sequence: CASSFRNHEQFF. The CDR3 region has the DNA TGTGCCAGCAGCTTTAGGAACCATGAGCAGTTCTTC. The chain employs TRBV11-2 and TRBJ2-1; D gene unclear. This CDR3 is 12 amino acids long. Germline CDR1 SGHAT, CDR2 FQNNGV. The V and J ends lost 3 bases and 8 bases respectively, with 8 bases between them.

The V and J genes are TRBV7-9 and TRBJ2-7; D is perhaps TRBD2 (5 bases). Germline CDR1 is SEHNR and CDR2 is FQNEAQ (reference sequence). Trimming cost V 2 bases and J 6 bases, with 23 bases left between them. The length of the CDR3 is 17 residues. This CDR3 is CASSLRSSAEGLLEQYF. The CDR3 DNA reads as TGTGCCAGCAGCTTAAGGTCGTCGGCAGAGGGTCTCCTCGAGCAGTACTTC.

V usage is TRBV10-3 and J usage is TRBJ2-1; D is unclear. Germline lookup yields CDR1 ENHRY and CDR2 SYGVKD. There are 12 residues in the CDR3. V dropped 6 bases and J dropped 9 bases, with 12 bases sitting between them. CDR3 loop: CAISPLPTEQFF. CDR3 DNA sequence: TGTGCCATCAGCCCTTTACCCACTGAGCAGTTCTTC.

The chain has TRBV5-1 and TRBJ2-7; 10 bases line up with TRBD1. This CDR3 has 15 residues. Germline assignment: CDR1 SGHRS and CDR2 YFSETQ. The V gene end was trimmed by 4 bases and the J gene end by 6 bases; junction bases not matched to a gene: 10. The CDR3 nucleotides are TGCGCCAGCAGCAAAGCCGGGACAGGGGTTCCCGAGCAGTACTTC. It encodes CASSKAGTGVPEQYF.

The chain couples TRBV11-3 to TRBJ2-7; TRBD2 might be the D (6 bases). Germline V gene sequence: CDR1 SGHNT, CDR2 YENEEA. The CDR3 extends over 14 amino acids. V gave up 1 base and J gave up 2 bases, with 9 bases separating them. The CDR3 DNA sequence: TGTGCCAGCAGCTTAGTAGCGGTCACCTACGAGCAGTACTTC. Encoded protein: CASSLVAVTYEQYF.

This chain uses TRBV7-2 with TRBJ2-1; unclear D gene. This CDR3 is built from 17 residues. Trimming stripped 0 bases from V and 0 bases from J, with 12 bases between. The V gene's germline CDR1 is SGHTA and CDR2 FQGNSA. CDR3 amino acids: CASSLAAALSSYNEQFF. The CDR3 DNA sequence: TGTGCCAGCAGCTTAGCGGCGGCCCTTAGCTCCTACAATGAGCAGTTCTTC.

The V call is TRBV7-8, the J call TRBJ1-1; 12 bases agree with TRBD1. Germline assignment: CDR1 SGHVS and CDR2 FQNEAQ. After removal of 6 bases from V and 4 bases from J, the junction contained 12 bases not matched to a gene. The CDR3 extends over 17 amino acids. The CDR3 loop reads CASSVARDRGRSTEAFF. CDR3 nucleotide sequence: TGTGCCAGCAGTGTAGCCAGGGACAGGGGGCGGAGCACTGAAGCTTTCTTT.

V gene TRBV4-2 combines with J gene TRBJ2-2; 10 bases are a match to TRBD2. The J segment lost 7 bases and the V segment lost 7 bases, leaving 9 bases of the junction unmatched. In germline, CDR1 is LGHNA, CDR2 YNFKEQ. CDR3 length: 15 residues. CDR3 coding DNA: TGTGCCAGCACCCCGGGACTAGCGTATCACGGGGAGCTGTTTTTT. Its translation: CASTPGLAYHGELFF.

The CDR3 region has the DNA TGTGCCAGTAGTATAGCATCCGGGACCTACGAGCAGTACTTC. Protein sequence: CASSIASGTYEQYF. The chain joins TRBV19 to TRBJ2-7; maybe TRBD2 (5 bases). The germline V gene encodes CDR1 LNHDA and CDR2 SQIVND (reference sequence). The CDR3 is made up of 14 amino acids. V shed 1 base and J shed 2 bases, with 9 bases lying between them.

The chain couples TRBV7-2 to TRBJ2-3; no firm D call. The CDR3 totals 13 residues. Germline CDR1 is SGHTA and CDR2 is FQGNSA. Trimming took off 5 bases at V and 6 bases at J, with 12 bases between the two ends. The CDR3 spells CASSPGVYDTQYF. For the CDR3, the DNA is TGTGCCAGCAGCCCAGGTGTATACGATACGCAGTATTTT.

The chain couples TRBV5-8 to TRBJ1-1; a possible D gene is TRBD1 (6 bases). The CDR3 runs to 15 residues. V was cut by 0 bases and J by 1 base, with 10 bases left in between. The germline gives CDR1 SGHTS, CDR2 YDEGEE. The CDR3, as DNA: TGTGCCAGCAGCTTGGCGGGGGCCTGGAACACTGAAGCTTTCTTT. Amino acids: CASSLAGAWNTEAFF.

V is TRBV25-1 and J is TRBJ1-2; a weak D match, TRBD1 (6 bases). Trimming pared 8 bases from V and 2 bases from J, leaving 15 bases between. The germline CDR1 and CDR2 sequences are MGHDK and SYGVNS. The CDR3 has 14 residues. The CDR3: CASRPDGQNYGYTF. Here the CDR3 DNA reads TGTGCCAGCCGACCTGACGGACAGAACTATGGCTACACCTTC.

The gene calls are TRBV30 and TRBJ1-1; D unresolved. With 1 base removed from V and 2 bases from J, the gap between germline ends came to 14 bases. CDR1 GTSNPN and CDR2 SVGIG come from the germline V gene (reference sequence). The CDR3 sequence is 15 residues long. As DNA, the CDR3 is TGTGCCTGGAGTGCAGACGGACCAATTAACACTGAAGCTTTCTTT. This gives the protein CAWSADGPINTEAFF.